This record looks at one T cell receptor beta chain sequence and its context. Antigen unknown. The trim removed 4 bases at V and 4 bases at J, leaving 2 bases unmatched. Germline V lookup: CDR1 SGDLS, CDR2 YYNGEE. This CDR3 comprises 13 residues. These data belong to a study of cytomegalovirus exposure and HLA in healthy donors. Findings of the study overall: Most CMV-associated TCR beta chains appeared HLA-restricted in a later analysis. TCR beta chains numbering some 160 were designated cytomegalovirus-associated.

The PCR contained 60 Vbeta and 13 Jbeta primers. Repertoires were generated with immunoSEQ multiplex PCR, while TCRdb's copy carries only in-frame clones and drops some. This table holds approximately 200,000 clones, about 80% found once. J is TRBJ2-7 and V is TRBV9; 10 nucleotides align to TRBD2. This receptor was obtained from a girl aged 10 to 17 in good health and CMV-seronegative. Sequencing input: PBMCs. In DNA form, the CDR3 reads TGTGCCAGCAGCCGAGCGGGAGGGTACGAGCAGTACTTC. This encodes CASSRAGGYEQYF.